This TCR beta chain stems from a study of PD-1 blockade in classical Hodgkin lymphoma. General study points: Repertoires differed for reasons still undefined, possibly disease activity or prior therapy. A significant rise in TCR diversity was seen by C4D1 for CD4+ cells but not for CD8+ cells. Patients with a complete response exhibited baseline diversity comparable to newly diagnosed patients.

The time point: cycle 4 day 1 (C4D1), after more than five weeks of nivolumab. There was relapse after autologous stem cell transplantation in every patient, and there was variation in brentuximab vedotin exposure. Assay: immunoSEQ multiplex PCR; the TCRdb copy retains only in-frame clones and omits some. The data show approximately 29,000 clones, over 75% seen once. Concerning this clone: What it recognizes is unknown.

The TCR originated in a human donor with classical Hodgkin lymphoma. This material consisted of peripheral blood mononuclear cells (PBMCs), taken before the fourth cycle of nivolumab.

This CDR3 is CASRPISRDTEAFF. The CDR3 coding sequence is TGTGCCAGCAGACCCATAAGTCGGGACACTGAAGCTTTCTTT. V usage is TRBV6-5 and J usage is TRBJ1-1; no definite D call. V was pared by 6 bases and J by 3 bases, with 14 bases between. Germline-derived CDR1 and CDR2 are MNHEY and SVGAGI. This CDR3 is 14 amino acids long.